The 9 T cell receptor beta chains below come from one sample, sequenced in a study of shared clonotypes between healthy human individuals. Here immunoSEQ multiplex PCR was the method, and the copy in TCRdb shows in-frame clones only, minus some. This table holds 300,000 or so clones, approximately 79% found once. Sequencing used memory CD4+ T cells sorted from blood. The subset here: CD45RA-negative fraction. The receptor source for this set is a man aged 25 to 40 in good health.

This clone occurred once. This chain connects TRBV30 to TRBJ1-1; D is ambiguous. V was pared by 4 bases and J by 1 base, with 13 bases between. Per germline, CDR1 GTSNPN and CDR2 SVGIG (reference sequence). CDR3 length: 14 amino acids. DNA of the CDR3: TGTGCCTGGAATAAGATGGGAGCGAACACTGAAGCTTTCTTT. As protein: CAWNKMGANTEAFF.

The chain recombines TRBV7-2 with TRBJ2-3, with a weak D call TRBD1 (5 bases). The CDR3 spans 16 residues. V was clipped by 3 bases and J by 7 bases, with 20 bases between them. The germline V gene has CDR1 SGHTA and CDR2 FQGNSA. CDR3 region: CASSFPGAVIAHTQYF. For the CDR3, the DNA is TGTGCCAGCAGCTTCCCTGGGGCAGTGATTGCCCATACGCAGTATTTT.

The chain carries TRBV5-1 and TRBJ2-1, with D hard to call. V lost 0 bases and J lost 3, with 7 bases in between. Germline V gives CDR1 SGHRS, CDR2 YFSETQ. This CDR3 comprises 14 residues. The CDR3 nucleotides read TGCGCCAGCAGCTTGGCTCAGAGCTACAATGAGCAGTTCTTC. It yields the protein CASSLAQSYNEQFF.

J is TRBJ2-3 and V is TRBV4-1, with D perhaps TRBD1 or TRBD2 (5 bases each). The length of the CDR3 is 13 residues. V lost 4 bases to trimming and J lost 8 bases, with 13 bases between them. The germline gives CDR1 MGHRA, CDR2 YSYEKL. The CDR3 DNA follows: TGCGCCAGCAGCCCCCTTTGGGGGAGTACGCAGTATTTT. This codes for CASSPLWGSTQYF.

The V call is TRBV19, the J call TRBJ1-4, with 8 positions matching TRBD1. In germline, CDR1 is LNHDA, CDR2 SQIVND (reference sequence). V lost 10 bases, J lost 5 bases, and 24 bases stayed unmatched. The length of the CDR3 is 19 residues. CDR3: CATSPDRDRQLFRNEKLFF. The CDR3 DNA is TGTGCCACCTCCCCCGACCGGGACAGGCAGCTTTTCCGGAATGAAAAACTGTTTTTT.

With respect to this clone: The sample carries other DNA sequences with the same CDR3. For the CDR3, the DNA is TGTGCCAGCAGTTTAACTAGCAGCGAGCAGTACTTC. The encoded protein is CASSLTSSEQYF. The chain is built from TRBV28 and TRBJ2-7, with D possibly TRBD2 on 6 matching bases. This CDR3 has 12 amino acids. The V gene lost 2 bases and the J gene lost 6 bases, with 8 bases spanning the gap. Looked up from germline, CDR1 is MDHEN and CDR2 is SYDVKM. The entire variable domain, with the rest obtained from reference TRBV28 and TRBJ2-7, is as follows: DVKVTQSSRYLVKRTGEKVFLECVQDMDHENMFWYRQDPGLGLRLIYFSYDVKMKEKGDIPEGYSVSREKKERFSLILESASTNQTSMYLCASSLTSSEQYFGPGTRLTVT.

This clone has just a few counts. The V gene is TRBV14, the J gene TRBJ2-1; D not resolved. Germline V gene sequence: CDR1 SGHDN, CDR2 FVKESK. Between the trimmed V and J ends, which lost 5 bases and 8 bases, there was a span of 7 bases. The CDR3 length is 11 residues. CDR3 DNA: TGTGCCAGCAGCTCCTTTCATGAGCAGTTCTTC. Translating it yields CASSSFHEQFF. The full variable domain, completed using reference TRBV14 and TRBJ2-1, is EAGVTQFPSHSVIEKGQTVTLRCDPISGHDNLYWYRRVMGKEIKFLLHFVKESKQDESGMPNNRFLAERTGGTYSTLKVQPAELEDSGVYFCASSSFHEQFFGPGTRLTVL.

The chain combines TRBV2 with TRBJ2-3; no definite D call. Germline lookup yields CDR1 SNHLY and CDR2 FYNNEI. V lost 6 bases to trimming and J lost 7 bases, with 17 bases between them. CDR3 length: 14 residues. DNA of the CDR3: TGTGCCAGCAGGACCCAAAATGGAATTAATACGCAGTATTTT. Translation gives CASRTQNGINTQYF.

J is TRBJ2-1 and V is TRBV6-1; D is possibly TRBD2 (6 bases). The CDR3 has 13 amino acids. The germline V gene has CDR1 MNHNS and CDR2 SASEGT. The V gene lost 7 bases and the J gene lost 2 bases, with 9 bases spanning the gap. The CDR3 nucleotides read TGTGCCAGCACGGAGGGCCCCTACAATGAGCAGTTCTTC. It codes for CASTEGPYNEQFF.